Described below is a single T cell receptor (beta chain) sequence and its context. The sample originates from a study of blood T cell repertoires in COVID-19. The wider study: Both acute and convalescent COVID-19 samples were obtained from the United States, Italy and Spain. In each case, the material was cDNA or gDNA derived from T cells, B-cell-depleted T cells, or PBMCs.

Original methodology: It was from reference gene primer amplification that nucleated cell counts were estimated. TCRdb keeps only in-frame clones here, not all; method: immunoSEQ multiplex PCR. D and trimming come from the DNA, and the V and J calls and clone size come from that table. The sample holds some 90,000 clones, about 92% seen once. The sequencing input was peripheral blood. The receptor's source is a man aged 45 to 65 with acute or convalescent COVID-19.

As DNA, the CDR3 is TGTGCCAGCAGCGCATTACCCAGGGGGCGTGTAGGGGAGCAGTACTTC. It translates to CASSALPRGRVGEQYF. This chain links TRBV9 with TRBJ2-7; 8 bases are a match to TRBD1. The germline gives CDR1 SGDLS, CDR2 YYNGEE. The V gene end was trimmed by 3 bases and the J gene end by 7 bases; junction bases not matched to a gene: 15. This CDR3 contains 16 residues.